The 17 T cell receptor beta chains in this list originate from one sample, sequenced in a study of blood T cell repertoires in COVID-19. The assay was immunoSEQ multiplex PCR, and TCRdb's table has in-frame clones only and misses some. The sample records a few hundred thousand clones, approximately 88% being singletons. Material: peripheral blood. Every receptor here comes from a woman aged 50 to 60 with COVID-19, enrolled during active disease.

As DNA, the CDR3 is TGTGCCACCTCGAAAACTAATGCAGCCAACACTGAAGCTTTCTTT. Translated: CATSKTNAANTEAFF. The V call is TRBV19, the J call TRBJ1-1; D gene ambiguous. Germline assignment: CDR1 LNHDA and CDR2 SQIVND (reference sequence). This CDR3 comprises 15 residues. V lost 10 bases and J 2 bases, leaving 20 bases between the germline ends.

This chain uses TRBV7-8 with TRBJ2-5; D not resolved. The CDR3 has 11 amino acids. In germline, CDR1 is SGHVS, CDR2 FQNEAQ. The V end lost 5 bases, the J end lost 4 bases, and 5 bases lay between the germline ends. CDR3 loop: CASSHRETQYF. The CDR3 region has the DNA TGTGCCAGCAGCCATAGAGAGACCCAGTACTTC.

V gene TRBV5-1 combines with J gene TRBJ2-1; TRBD2 matches 9 bases. This CDR3 comprises 17 residues. Germline lookup yields CDR1 SGHRS and CDR2 YFSETQ. The ends lost 7 bases at V and 0 bases at J; junction bases unmatched: 11. The CDR3 spells CASRDRSSGSSYNEQFF. The CDR3 DNA sequence: TGCGCCAGCCGCGACCGGAGTAGCGGGAGCTCCTACAATGAGCAGTTCTTC.

The chain couples TRBV18 to TRBJ2-1; 9 bases align to TRBD2. V shed 1 base and J 5 bases; nucleotides not matched to a gene: 6. This CDR3 spans 16 amino acids. Looked up from germline, CDR1 is KGHSH and CDR2 is LQKENI. CDR3 protein: CASSPLISGGHNEQFF. DNA of the CDR3: TGTGCCAGCTCACCACTTATCAGCGGGGGGCACAATGAGCAGTTCTTC.

This sequence joins TRBV7-3 and TRBJ1-1; D perhaps matches TRBD1 (5 bases). CDR3 size: 19 residues. The germline V gene has CDR1 SGHTA and CDR2 FQGTGA. Trimming pared 0 bases from V and 1 base from J, leaving 21 bases between. This chain's CDR3 is CASSLTSILRGWGNTEAFF. The DNA of the CDR3 is TGTGCCAGCAGCTTAACATCGATATTAAGGGGCTGGGGGAACACTGAAGCTTTCTTT.

The rearrangement joins TRBV6-6 to TRBJ1-3; D might be TRBD1 (5 bases). CDR1 and CDR2 from the germline V gene are MNHNY and SVGAGI (reference sequence). The CDR3 has 15 amino acids. V was trimmed by 6 bases and J by 0 bases, leaving 12 bases between them. CDR3 residues: CASSRTGGSGNTIYF. The CDR3 DNA follows: TGTGCCAGCAGCCGGACGGGGGGCTCTGGAAACACCATATATTTT.

The chain links TRBV19 to TRBJ1-4; 9 bases align to TRBD1. Trimming at V came to 5 bases and at J to 7 bases, leaving 11 bases not matched to a gene. The CDR3 runs 16 residues. Germline lookup yields CDR1 LNHDA and CDR2 SQIVND (reference sequence). The CDR3 here is CASSPNRQGGGEKLFF. The CDR3, as DNA: TGTGCCAGTAGTCCCAACCGACAGGGGGGTGGTGAAAAACTGTTTTTT.

The rearrangement uses TRBV7-2 and TRBJ2-7, with 7 bases identical to TRBD2. This CDR3 contains 15 residues. J gave up 0 bases and V 0 bases, and 2 bases lay outside the gene matches. Germline V gene data show CDR1 as SGHTA and CDR2 as FQGNSA. The CDR3 nucleotides read TGTGCCAGCAGCTTAGCTCCGGGGGGCTCCTACGAGCAGTACTTC. Translation gives CASSLAPGGSYEQYF.

This chain connects TRBV5-4 to TRBJ2-2; D call uncertain. The CDR3 is 15 amino acids. V lost 0 bases, J lost 7 bases, and 13 bases lay in between. Germline CDR1 reads SGHNT; CDR2 reads YYREEE (reference sequence). The DNA of the CDR3 is TGTGCCAGCAGCTTGGCGGGTCCCGGTAGCGGGGAGCTGTTTTTT. Protein sequence: CASSLAGPGSGELFF.

In DNA, the CDR3 is TGTGCCAGCAGCCATGCGGGGAATGAAAAACTGTTTTTT. This encodes CASSHAGNEKLFF. J is TRBJ1-4 and V is TRBV7-9, with no clear D. Germline V gene sequence: CDR1 SEHNR, CDR2 FQNEAQ (reference sequence). V gave up 5 bases and J gave up 5 bases, with 9 bases separating them. There are 13 residues in the CDR3.

The chain recombines TRBV24-1 with TRBJ2-7, with 7 bases that match TRBD1. This CDR3 contains 14 residues. The ends lost 7 bases at V and 4 bases at J; junction bases unmatched: 9. Germline V lookup: CDR1 KGHDR, CDR2 SFDVKD. The CDR3 loop is CATRSDRANYEQYF. CDR3 coding DNA: TGTGCCACCAGGTCCGACAGGGCAAATTACGAGCAGTACTTC.

The chain carries TRBV27 and TRBJ2-3, with a possible D match to TRBD2 (5 bases). The V gene lost 2 bases and the J gene lost 2 bases, with 17 bases spanning the gap. Germline values: CDR1 MNHEY, CDR2 SMNVEV (reference sequence). This CDR3 is built from 17 residues. CDR3: CASSLRAADPPTDTQYF. DNA of the CDR3: TGTGCCAGCAGTTTAAGAGCGGCCGACCCCCCCACAGATACGCAGTATTTT.

The V and J genes are TRBV5-1 and TRBJ1-1; 12 bases are shared with TRBD1. CDR3 length: 16 amino acids. V lost 5 bases, J lost 6 bases, and 11 bases stayed unmatched. CDR1 SGHRS and CDR2 YFSETQ come from the germline V gene. CDR3 sequence (DNA): TGCGCCAGCAGTGGGGGACAGGGGGCTATTGTGGCTGAAGCTTTCTTT. Translation gives CASSGGQGAIVAEAFF.

This clone was seen once. The V call is TRBV28, the J call TRBJ1-6, with D possibly matching TRBD1 (5 bases). The CDR3 has 14 residues. Trimming stripped 3 bases from V and 9 bases from J, with 12 bases between. CDR1 is MDHEN, CDR2 SYDVKM, per germline. The CDR3 protein is CASSLPLTGSPLHF. CDR3 coding DNA: TGTGCCAGCAGTTTGCCCCTAACAGGTTCACCCCTCCACTTT.

The chain carries TRBV29-1 and TRBJ2-3, with D possibly matching TRBD1 (5 bases). CDR1 is SQVTM, CDR2 ANQGSEA, per germline. The CDR3 spans 16 residues. The V gene lost 6 bases and the J gene lost 4 bases, with 23 bases spanning the gap. CDR3 loop: CSVLLGSGLASDTQYF. DNA of the CDR3: TGCAGCGTCCTTCTGGGGTCAGGGTTAGCCTCAGATACGCAGTATTTT.

The chain recombines TRBV10-3 with TRBJ2-1; TRBD1 might be the D (6 bases). This CDR3 region has 12 residues. Germline values: CDR1 ENHRY, CDR2 SYGVKD. V lost 6 bases and J lost 7, with 10 bases in between. The CDR3 DNA reads TGTGCCATCAGAGGGGGATCGAATGAGCAGTTCTTC. Translated, it gives CAIRGGSNEQFF.

This rearrangement joins TRBV30 to TRBJ1-2; D is uncertain. Trimming removed 4 bases from V and 8 bases from J, with 14 bases in between. Germline CDR1 reads GTSNPN; CDR2 reads SVGIG (reference sequence). This CDR3 is built from 12 residues. CDR3 residues: CAWKTVGAGYTF. In DNA, the CDR3 is TGTGCCTGGAAGACCGTGGGAGCCGGCTACACCTTC.